This T cell receptor beta chain was obtained from a study of regulatory T cells in long-lasting Graves disease. Stated time point: newly diagnosed GD, antithyroid drugs for less than 3 months. After RNA was extracted from PBMCs, the TCR library was made from it. As a group, patients came from one endocrinology department in Xi'an, China. Arm-PCR of CDR3 regions with iRepertoire HTBI primers generated TCR beta libraries. TCRdb reprocessed the multiplex PCR reads with MiXCR, giving one entry per CDR3 protein. The table lists approximately 390,000 distinct CDR3 sequences, about a sixth of them singletons. Study outcomes and limitations: Favored gene segments in persistent disease were TRBV28, TRBJ1-2 and TRBJ2-5.

Comment on this clonotype: Its antigen is not known.

Germline V gives CDR1 DFQATT, CDR2 SNEGSKA (reference sequence). The CDR3 length is 17 residues. Trimming removed 6 bases from V and 3 bases from J; junction bases left unmatched: 11. These data also featured in a second study, about T cells in Graves' hyperthyroidism and ophthalmopathy. Turning to that study: Clinicians diagnosed patients from clinical symptoms, serum thyroxine and TRAb, thyroid ultrasound and orbital computed tomography. With the HTBI primer set, the TCR CDR3 went through a first round of RT-PCR.

This receptor was taken from a woman aged 18-29 years with Graves disease. V is TRBV20-1 and J is TRBJ2-1, with 13 positions matching TRBD2. Specimen: peripheral blood mononuclear cells (PBMCs), collected at new diagnosis, from a patient treated with antithyroid drugs. The CDR3 sequence: CSAGRLAGGPFYNEQFF. CDR3 in DNA: TGCAGTGCGGGCCGACTAGCGGGGGGACCTTTCTACAATGAGCAGTTCTTC.